These 19 T cell receptor beta chains originate from one sample sequenced in a study of CD8 T cells in Susac syndrome. Random hexamers primed reverse transcription of about 0.45 to 1 ug RNA. MiXCR was run by TCRdb on the immunoSEQ multiplex PCR reads, yielding one entry per CDR3 protein. The sample lists about 110,000 distinct CDR3 sequences; 94% were seen once. The sample comprised CD8+ T cells from PBMCs. These receptors were taken from a human donor with Susac syndrome.

This sequence joins TRBV7-2 and TRBJ2-7; D is undetermined. V was cut by 3 bases and J by 3 bases, with 9 bases left in between. Germline-derived CDR1 and CDR2 are SGHTA and FQGNSA. The CDR3 is made up of 13 amino acids. CDR3 nucleotide sequence: TGTGCCAGCAGCTTGACCCCTAGCTACGAGCAGTACTTC. It specifies CASSLTPSYEQYF.

This clonotype was seen only once. The chain has TRBV7-2 and TRBJ2-1, with D possibly TRBD1 on 6 matching bases. CDR1 and CDR2 (germline): SGHTA, FQGNSA. The CDR3 length is 14 residues. The germline V and J ends were trimmed by 5 bases and 5 bases, with 13 bases remaining between them. The CDR3, as DNA: TGTGCCAGCAGCCCCCCTACAGGGCACAATGAGCAGTTCTTC. Translating gives CASSPPTGHNEQFF.

The gene calls are TRBV9 and TRBJ2-1; 8 bases agree with TRBD2. The CDR3 runs to 16 residues. CDR1 and CDR2 from the germline V gene are SGDLS and YYNGEE. V gave up 0 bases and J gave up 6 bases; unmatched junction bases: 8. Here the CDR3 reads CASSVGGGLEGNEQFF. The CDR3 DNA is TGTGCCAGCAGCGTAGGTGGGGGACTAGAGGGCAATGAGCAGTTCTTC.

The rearrangement links TRBV4-1 to TRBJ1-5, with 8 bases identical to TRBD1. This CDR3 has 14 amino acids. With 0 bases clipped from V and 6 bases from J, the junction kept 1 base outside the gene matches. Germline values: CDR1 MGHRA, CDR2 YSYEKL. The CDR3 protein is CASSQDRGLQPQHF. The CDR3 region has the DNA TGCGCCAGCAGCCAAGACAGGGGGCTTCAGCCCCAGCATTTT.

CDR3 nucleotide sequence: TGCAGCACCCTCGGGCAGGGGGCCTACAATGAGCAGTTCTTC. Amino acid sequence: CSTLGQGAYNEQFF. The chain combines TRBV29-1 with TRBJ2-1; 7 positions agree with TRBD1. J lost 2 bases, V lost 8 bases, and 9 bases had no gene match. This CDR3 has 14 amino acids. CDR1 and CDR2 from the germline V gene are SQVTM and ANQGSEA.

The chain couples TRBV19 to TRBJ2-2, with TRBD1 matching over 9 bases. Germline V gene data show CDR1 as LNHDA and CDR2 as SQIVND (reference sequence). CDR3 length: 16 residues. V lost 3 bases and J lost 1; bases outside the gene matches: 3. Here the CDR3 reads CASSIRDRVNTGELFF. CDR3 coding DNA: TGTGCCAGTAGTATCCGGGACAGGGTGAACACCGGGGAGCTGTTTTTT.

The V and J genes are TRBV4-2 and TRBJ2-2, with D uncertain. Trimming removed 5 bases at V and 0 bases at J, with 10 bases between. The CDR3 is made up of 15 amino acids. In germline, CDR1 is LGHNA, CDR2 YNFKEQ. The DNA of the CDR3 is TGTGCCAGCAGCGCGGTAGATTCGAACACCGGGGAGCTGTTTTTT. This sequence encodes CASSAVDSNTGELFF.

This chain links TRBV14 with TRBJ2-1; a possible D gene is TRBD1 (5 bases). The CDR3 is 13 amino acids. V was cut by 4 bases and J by 6 bases, with 10 bases left in between. Germline values: CDR1 SGHDN, CDR2 FVKESK. For the CDR3, the DNA is TGTGCCAGCAGCCTCCGCAGGGCCAATGAGCAGTTCTTC. As protein: CASSLRRANEQFF.

J is TRBJ2-7 and V is TRBV3-1; D remains unclear. This CDR3 comprises 15 residues. Germline V gives CDR1 LGHDT, CDR2 YNNKEL (reference sequence). The germline V and J ends were trimmed by 0 bases and 2 bases, with 11 bases remaining between them. The CDR3 bases are TGTGCCAGCAGCCAAGAATTAACAGCAGCCTACGAGCAGTACTTC. Its translation is CASSQELTAAYEQYF.

This rearrangement joins TRBV2 to TRBJ2-1, with TRBD2 matching 10 bases. CDR3 length: 14 residues. Germline V gene lookup returns CDR1 SNHLY and CDR2 FYNNEI. The trim removed 5 bases at V and 4 bases at J, leaving 2 bases unmatched. The chain's CDR3 is CASSLSGGYNEQFF. The CDR3, as DNA: TGTGCCAGCAGTCTTAGCGGGGGGTACAATGAGCAGTTCTTC.

The chain uses TRBV7-9 and TRBJ1-2; weak D call: TRBD1 (6 bases). The CDR3 extends over 17 amino acids. The germline V gene has CDR1 SEHNR and CDR2 FQNEAQ (reference sequence). The V and J ends lost 5 bases and 1 base respectively, with 20 bases between them. In nucleotides, the CDR3 is TGTGCCAGCAGCCTGGGGGCTTTCGGGGGCCTTAACTATGGCTACACCTTC. Translating gives CASSLGAFGGLNYGYTF.

CDR3 bases: TGCGCCAGCAGCCAAGAGGGGACGTTGGCCTACGAGCAGTACTTC. Translating it yields CASSQEGTLAYEQYF. V gene TRBV4-3 combines with J gene TRBJ2-7, with D perhaps assigned TRBD1 or TRBD2 (5 bases each). The CDR3 sequence is 15 residues long. V lost 0 bases and J lost 2, with 11 bases in between. Per the germline V gene, CDR1 is LGHNA and CDR2 is YSLEER.

This clonotype was observed a single time. The chain recombines TRBV7-2 with TRBJ2-7; 7 bases match TRBD2. The germline CDR1 and CDR2 sequences are SGHTA and FQGNSA. The CDR3 runs to 15 residues. V trimming: 5 bases; J trimming: 4 bases; junction bases outside the gene matches: 11. The DNA for the CDR3 is TGTGCCAGCAGCGAGGTGGCTAGCGGTCGTTACGAGCAGTACTTC. Its protein is CASSEVASGRYEQYF.

V is TRBV9 and J is TRBJ1-6; D might be TRBD1 (5 bases). The CDR3 has 15 residues. Germline V gene data show CDR1 as SGDLS and CDR2 as YYNGEE. V lost 0 bases and J 4 bases, leaving 8 bases between the germline ends. The CDR3 DNA reads as TGTGCCAGCAGCGTAGACGGGGCTTATAATTCACCCCTCCACTTT. Protein: CASSVDGAYNSPLHF.

The J gene is TRBJ2-7, the V gene TRBV6-2 or TRBV6-3; D remains ambiguous. CDR1 MNHEY and CDR2 SVGEGT come from the germline V gene. This CDR3 has 12 amino acids. V lost 6 bases and J lost 6, with 12 bases in between. The CDR3 region has the DNA TGTGCCAGCAGAACCCAACTACCCGAGCAGTACTTC. It is translated as CASRTQLPEQYF.

This rearrangement joins TRBV27 to TRBJ1-5, with TRBD1 as a possible D gene (6 bases). V lost 5 bases and J 3 bases, leaving 14 bases between the germline ends. Germline values: CDR1 MNHEY, CDR2 SMNVEV (reference sequence). This CDR3 region has 15 residues. CDR3 DNA sequence: TGTGCCAGCAGTCTTACGACAGGAATCAATCAGCCCCAGCATTTT. It encodes CASSLTTGINQPQHF.

The chain has TRBV27 and TRBJ2-5, with 9 bases lining up with TRBD2. The CDR3 runs 16 residues. With V trimmed by 1 base and J by 0 bases, 3 bases remained unmatched. Per the germline V gene, CDR1 is MNHEY and CDR2 is SMNVEV (reference sequence). In DNA, the CDR3 is TGTGCCAGCAGTTTATTAGCGGGGGCGTACCAAGAGACCCAGTACTTC. Protein: CASSLLAGAYQETQYF.

V gene TRBV6-1 combines with J gene TRBJ2-7; 14 bases fit TRBD2. Germline values: CDR1 MNHNS, CDR2 SASEGT. This CDR3 is built from 16 residues. The V segment lost 3 bases and the J segment 2 bases; nucleotides outside the gene matches: 3. CDR3 residues: CASSESTSGGAYEQYF. The CDR3 region has the DNA TGTGCCAGCAGTGAGTCGACTAGCGGGGGGGCCTACGAGCAGTACTTC.

This rearrangement joins TRBV6-2 or TRBV6-3 to TRBJ2-1, with TRBD2 matching over 7 bases. Germline V gives CDR1 MNHEY, CDR2 SVGEGT. V lost 4 bases and J lost 5; bases outside the gene matches: 11. The CDR3 totals 16 residues. The CDR3 region is CASSWRERGNDNEQFF. CDR3 coding DNA: TGTGCCAGCAGTTGGAGAGAGCGGGGCAACGACAATGAGCAGTTCTTC.